The 25 T cell receptor beta chains reported below all come from one sample, sequenced in a study of vaccination and CD4 T cells after COVID-19. Treatment in this sample: 10-day PBMC culture with coronavirus spike peptide pools or control peptides (ViraFEST assay). These TCRs' antigens remain unknown. The Oncomine TCR Beta short-read assay was applied to DNA of cultured CD4+ T cells. TCRdb re-called the PCR reads with MiXCR, one entry per CDR3 protein. Among about 12,000 distinct CDR3 sequences listed, 60% were seen once. Sequenced input: CD4+ T cells from blood, cultured in vitro. The source of these receptors is a human donor who had recovered from COVID-19.

This chain joins TRBV20-1 and TRBJ1-1, with TRBD1 as a possible D gene (6 bases). The V end was cut by 6 bases, the J end by 5 bases, with 19 bases between. The germline V gene encodes CDR1 DFQATT and CDR2 SNEGSKA (reference sequence). The CDR3 loop spans 14 amino acids. This chain's CDR3 is CSAKRGGSETEAFF. In nucleotides, the CDR3 is TGCAGTGCAAAAAGGGGGGGGAGTGAAACTGAAGCTTTCTTT.

Written as DNA, the CDR3 is TGCGCCAGCAGTGAGGGGCAGACCTATGGCTACACCTTC. Translated, it gives CASSEGQTYGYTF. The V call is TRBV10-1, the J call TRBJ1-2; D gene unclear. The CDR3 consists of 13 residues. Germline loops: CDR1 WNHNN, CDR2 SYGVQD (reference sequence). The germline V and J ends were trimmed by 2 bases and 4 bases, with 8 bases remaining between them.

The V call is TRBV20-1, the J call TRBJ2-1, with a possible D match to TRBD2 (5 bases). The CDR3 loop spans 14 amino acids. CDR1 and CDR2 from the germline V gene are DFQATT and SNEGSKA (reference sequence). Trimming stripped 5 bases from V and 7 bases from J, with 18 bases between. In DNA, the CDR3 is TGCAGTGCTCCGGGCCGCGGACTTCGGAATGAGCAGTTCTTC. Translation: CSAPGRGLRNEQFF.

Judged by abundance, this clonotype is medium-sized (0.01 to 0.1%). The rearrangement uses TRBV6-2 or TRBV6-3 and TRBJ1-1, with a possible D match to TRBD1 (6 bases). The CDR3 has 15 amino acids. Germline CDR1 is MNHEY and CDR2 is SVGEGT. V shed 6 bases and J shed 0 bases, with 14 bases lying between them. The CDR3 DNA sequence: TGTGCCAGCAGAAAAACAGGGTTTTTGAACACTGAAGCTTTCTTT. Translated: CASRKTGFLNTEAFF.

The chain is built from TRBV12-3 or TRBV12-4 and TRBJ2-7; D might be TRBD1 or TRBD2, each matching 5 bases. With 6 bases removed from V and 3 bases from J, the gap between germline ends came to 18 bases. The CDR3 consists of 15 residues. The DNA for the CDR3 is TGTGCCAGCAGCCAATCGGGACGGTGGGGCTACGAGCAGTACTTC. It is translated as CASSQSGRWGYEQYF.

V is TRBV20-1 and J is TRBJ2-1; 8 bases are a match to TRBD1. J was trimmed by 0 bases and V by 6 bases; bases with no gene match: 7. CDR3 length: 15 amino acids. The germline V gene encodes CDR1 DFQATT and CDR2 SNEGSKA (reference sequence). The CDR3 here is CSAFRQGSSYNEQFF. DNA for the CDR3: TGCAGTGCCTTCAGACAGGGGAGCTCCTACAATGAGCAGTTCTTC.

CDR3 in amino acids: CSLKRLAGDEQYF. CDR3 sequence (DNA): TGCAGCCTGAAGAGACTAGCGGGGGACGAGCAGTACTTC. This chain links TRBV20-1 with TRBJ2-7; TRBD2 matches 12 bases. CDR1 is DFQATT, CDR2 SNEGSKA, per germline (reference sequence). CDR3 size: 13 residues.

This clonotype has a handful of counts. V usage is TRBV28 and J usage is TRBJ1-5; D remains ambiguous. The germline V gene has CDR1 MDHEN and CDR2 SYDVKM. This CDR3 is built from 14 residues. Trimming stripped 11 bases from V and 4 bases from J, with 18 bases between. The CDR3 is CAAKTVLGNQPQHF. The CDR3 region has the DNA TGTGCCGCCAAGACCGTCTTGGGGAATCAGCCCCAGCATTTT.

V and J are TRBV20-1 and TRBJ2-7, with TRBD2 matching over 10 bases. The CDR3 contains 15 residues. J gave up 4 bases and V 4 bases, and 10 bases lay outside the gene matches. Germline lookup yields CDR1 DFQATT and CDR2 SNEGSKA (reference sequence). The CDR3 nucleotides are TGCAGTGCTAACCACCGATCTAGCGGGAGTTACGAGCAGTACTTC. It is translated as CSANHRSSGSYEQYF.

This clonotype has just a few counts. The genes are TRBV7-6 and TRBJ1-6; D is ambiguous. This CDR3 has 14 amino acids. Germline V lookup: CDR1 SGHVS, CDR2 FNYEAQ. V was pared by 5 bases and J by 4 bases, with 9 bases between. CDR3 sequence (DNA): TGTGCCAGCAGCGTGGGAGTTTATAATTCACCCCTCCACTTT. Translating gives CASSVGVYNSPLHF.

This clonotype was seen a few times. This chain connects TRBV28 to TRBJ1-5, with 9 bases fitting TRBD1. Germline V gene data show CDR1 as MDHEN and CDR2 as SYDVKM. The trim removed 3 bases at V and 1 base at J, leaving 1 base unmatched. This CDR3 is built from 15 residues. The CDR3 bases are TGTGCCAGCAGTTTGGGACAGGGCAGCAATCAGCCCCAGCATTTT. Translating gives CASSLGQGSNQPQHF.

This clonotype was detected only a few times. J is TRBJ2-3 and V is TRBV7-3; D not certain. The CDR3 loop spans 15 amino acids. V lost 5 bases and J 2 bases, leaving 14 bases between the germline ends. Per germline, CDR1 SGHTA and CDR2 FQGTGA. This chain's CDR3 is CASSPTVESTDTQYF. The CDR3, as DNA: TGTGCCAGCAGCCCTACAGTCGAATCCACAGATACGCAGTATTTT.

The rearrangement uses TRBV6-5 and TRBJ1-1, with unresolved D. The CDR3 has 13 residues. Germline CDR1 reads MNHEY; CDR2 reads SVGAGI. V was clipped by 1 base and J by 7 bases, with 10 bases between them. DNA of the CDR3: TGTGCCAGCAGTTACTTGCAGGACTATGAAGCTTTCTTT. Translation: CASSYLQDYEAFF.

The chain recombines TRBV7-2 with TRBJ2-1; 7 nucleotides agree with TRBD2. The V and J ends lost 4 bases and 5 bases, in that order; junction bases with no gene match: 14. There are 17 residues in the CDR3. Germline V gives CDR1 SGHTA, CDR2 FQGNSA. The CDR3 coding sequence is TGTGCCAGCAGCTCAAGGGCGGGAGCAAGATTGGACAATGAGCAGTTCTTC. Its translation: CASSSRAGARLDNEQFF.

This clonotype appeared a few times. The CDR3 loop is CASSPPPGLGLSPLHF. In DNA form, the CDR3 reads TGTGCCAGCAGTCCGCCACCAGGGCTTGGCCTTTCACCCCTCCACTTT. This rearrangement joins TRBV6-4 to TRBJ1-6; D possibly corresponds to TRBD1 (5 bases). CDR3 length: 16 amino acids. V lost 5 bases and J lost 9, with 20 bases in between. From germline, CDR1 is MRHNA and CDR2 SNTAGT.

CDR3 nucleotides: TGCGCCAGCAGCACCATGGGGGAGCAGTACTTC. Translation gives CASSTMGEQYF. The chain couples TRBV5-1 to TRBJ2-7, with D hard to call. The CDR3 runs to 11 residues. V lost 4 bases and J 7 bases, leaving 9 bases between the germline ends. Germline CDR1 and CDR2: SGHRS and YFSETQ.

V gene TRBV30 combines with J gene TRBJ1-1; D is possibly TRBD1 (5 bases). V lost 7 bases to trimming and J lost 1 base, with 10 bases between them. In germline, CDR1 is GTSNPN, CDR2 SVGIG (reference sequence). The CDR3 is 12 amino acids. The CDR3 loop reads CASGRGNTEAFF. The CDR3 coding sequence is TGTGCCTCAGGGAGGGGGAACACTGAAGCTTTCTTT.

The chain links TRBV7-9 to TRBJ2-3; 10 nucleotides agree with TRBD2. Germline V lookup: CDR1 SEHNR, CDR2 FQNEAQ (reference sequence). The CDR3 covers 16 residues. With 6 bases clipped from V and 8 bases from J, the junction kept 14 bases outside the gene matches. The CDR3 sequence: CASREWTSGRQSTQYF. The CDR3 coding sequence is TGTGCCAGCAGGGAGTGGACTAGCGGCCGCCAGAGTACGCAGTATTTT.

The chain recombines TRBV27 with TRBJ1-5, with no clear D. V lost 5 bases to trimming and J lost 0 bases, with 17 bases between them. The germline V gene encodes CDR1 MNHEY and CDR2 SMNVEV (reference sequence). CDR3 length: 17 residues. CDR3 coding DNA: TGTGCCAGCAGTCCCACACCGCAAAGGTATAGCAATCAGCCCCAGCATTTT. Its translation: CASSPTPQRYSNQPQHF.

Only one count was recorded for this clonotype. This chain joins TRBV2 and TRBJ2-2; D not resolved. CDR1 SNHLY and CDR2 FYNNEI come from the germline V gene. V was cut by 5 bases and J by 0 bases, with 13 bases left in between. This CDR3 has 16 amino acids. In DNA form, the CDR3 reads TGTGCCAGCAGTCTATCGCGTATCGCGAACACCGGGGAGCTGTTTTTT. Its protein product is CASSLSRIANTGELFF.

The chain has TRBV15 and TRBJ2-4, with D possibly TRBD1 on 5 matching bases. Trimming shortened V by 4 bases and J by 3 bases, and 19 bases separated the two germline ends. This CDR3 is built from 17 residues. The germline gives CDR1 LNHNV, CDR2 YYDKDF (reference sequence). The CDR3 loop is CATSNGQGYRGKNIQYF. CDR3 bases: TGTGCCACCAGCAACGGGCAGGGATATAGAGGCAAAAACATTCAGTACTTC.

In this sample, this clonotype turned up once. J is TRBJ2-3 and V is TRBV6-2 or TRBV6-3; TRBD1 agrees at 9 bases. Losses at the gene ends were 6 bases for V and 6 bases for J; bases not matched to a gene: 10. CDR3 length: 15 residues. The germline gives CDR1 MNHEY, CDR2 SVGEGT. CDR3 in amino acids: CASSYRGRPRDTQYF. CDR3 DNA: TGTGCCAGCAGCTACAGGGGGCGACCACGGGATACGCAGTATTTT.

The CDR3 nucleotides read TGTGCCAGCAGCTTACAGGGGGCAGATACGCAGTATTTT. Translation: CASSLQGADTQYF. V and J are TRBV7-2 and TRBJ2-3; 7 bases are shared with TRBD1. The length of the CDR3 is 13 residues. The ends lost 2 bases at V and 4 bases at J; junction bases unmatched: 0. Germline values: CDR1 SGHTA, CDR2 FQGNSA.

V is TRBV27 and J is TRBJ2-7; D is undetermined. The germline gives CDR1 MNHEY, CDR2 SMNVEV (reference sequence). The CDR3 extends over 16 amino acids. V was cut by 5 bases and J by 3 bases, with 20 bases left in between. DNA of the CDR3: TGTGCCAGCAGTAGCCCCATGGGTTCATCCGGCTACGAGCAGTACTTC. Translation gives CASSSPMGSSGYEQYF.

The chain uses TRBV7-2 and TRBJ1-1; weak D call: TRBD1 (5 bases). CDR1 and CDR2 from the germline V gene are SGHTA and FQGNSA. The CDR3 is made up of 13 amino acids. Trimming took off 1 base at V and 11 bases at J, with 14 bases between the two ends. The CDR3 spells CASSLVWDPRAFF. The CDR3 region has the DNA TGTGCCAGCAGCTTAGTCTGGGACCCCCGGGCTTTCTTT.